These T cell receptor beta chains were read from a single sample in a study of CD8 T cells in Susac syndrome. Each CDR3 protein is one row after TCRdb ran MiXCR on the immunoSEQ multiplex PCR reads. The sample carries 150,000 to 160,000 distinct CDR3 sequences, 95% to 96% recorded once. What was sequenced was CD8+ T cells from PBMCs. These receptors came from a human donor with multiple sclerosis. The CDR3 runs from the conserved cysteine through the conserved F or W. D genes are given only for firm matches. The size field is filled for only some rows; it gives once, few, many or a size class.

D gene: .; CDR3 length: 13; clone size: .; V gene: TRBV12-3/TRBV12-4; J gene: TRBJ1-1; CDR3 DNA: TGTGCCAGCAGTTTAGCTTCGTGGACTGAAGCTTTCTTT; CDR3 protein: CASSLASWTEAFF
D gene: TRBD1; CDR3 length: 15; clone size: .; V gene: TRBV20-1; J gene: TRBJ2-3; CDR3 DNA: TGCAGTGCCTCTAGGACAGGGAGTGGAGAAGATACGCAGTATTTT; CDR3 protein: CSASRTGSGEDTQYF
D gene: .; CDR3 length: 12; clone size: .; V gene: TRBV9; J gene: TRBJ1-1; CDR3 DNA: TGTGCCAGCAGCGTCTCGAACACTGAAGCTTTCTTT; CDR3 protein: CASSVSNTEAFF
D gene: .; CDR3 length: 14; clone size: .; V gene: TRBV6-5; J gene: TRBJ2-6; CDR3 DNA: TGTGCCAGCAGTTACTCCTCTGGGGCCAACGTCCTGACTTTC; CDR3 protein: CASSYSSGANVLTF
D gene: .; CDR3 length: 14; clone size: .; V gene: TRBV5-6; J gene: TRBJ2-5; CDR3 DNA: TGTGCCAGCAGCTTCCCGGGGGGCGAGAGGGCCCAGTACTTC; CDR3 protein: CASSFPGGERAQYF
D gene: TRBD1; CDR3 length: 17; clone size: .; V gene: TRBV23-1; J gene: TRBJ1-5; CDR3 DNA: TGCGCCAGCAGTCATCTGAGGGGGACAGCTAAATATCAGCCCCAGCATTTT; CDR3 protein: CASSHLRGTAKYQPQHF
D gene: .; CDR3 length: 13; clone size: .; V gene: TRBV27; J gene: TRBJ2-3; CDR3 DNA: TGTGCCAGCAGTTTGTTTGGCGCAGATACGCAGTATTTT; CDR3 protein: CASSLFGADTQYF
D gene: .; CDR3 length: 12; clone size: .; V gene: TRBV12-3/TRBV12-4; J gene: TRBJ2-5; CDR3 DNA: TGTGCCAGCAGTGTCAAGGGGGAGACCCAGTACTTC; CDR3 protein: CASSVKGETQYF
D gene: .; CDR3 length: 16; clone size: .; V gene: TRBV7-9; J gene: TRBJ2-2; CDR3 DNA: TGTGCCAGCGACCCTGGACCCGAGGGGTACACCGGGGAGCTGTTTTTT; CDR3 protein: CASDPGPEGYTGELFF
D gene: .; CDR3 length: 13; clone size: .; V gene: TRBV30; J gene: TRBJ1-1; CDR3 DNA: TGTGCCTGGAATAGCGGGCAGAACACTGAAGCTTTCTTT; CDR3 protein: CAWNSGQNTEAFF
D gene: TRBD2; CDR3 length: 15; clone size: .; V gene: TRBV7-8; J gene: TRBJ2-3; CDR3 DNA: TGTGCCAGCAGCACGGGGGGGCCTTTAGCTGATACGCAGTATTTT; CDR3 protein: CASSTGGPLADTQYF
D gene: .; CDR3 length: 14; clone size: .; V gene: TRBV20-1; J gene: TRBJ1-2; CDR3 DNA: TGCAGTGCTAGCCTAGGGGATAATAACTATGGCTACACCTTC; CDR3 protein: CSASLGDNNYGYTF
D gene: TRBD1; CDR3 length: 16; clone size: once; V gene: TRBV7-9; J gene: TRBJ1-2; CDR3 DNA: TGTGCCAGCAGCTCCCTGGGGACAGAGATTTATGATGGCTACACCTTC; CDR3 protein: CASSSLGTEIYDGYTF
D gene: .; CDR3 length: 12; clone size: .; V gene: TRBV20-1; J gene: TRBJ2-7; CDR3 DNA: TGCAGTGCTAGAGATGGGGGCGGAGAGCAGTACTTC; CDR3 protein: CSARDGGGEQYF
D gene: TRBD2; CDR3 length: 16; clone size: .; V gene: TRBV19; J gene: TRBJ2-1; CDR3 DNA: TGTGCCAGTAGTGCCCGGGGGGGAAGCTCCTACAATGAGCAGTTCTTC; CDR3 protein: CASSARGGSSYNEQFF
D gene: TRBD2; CDR3 length: 17; clone size: .; V gene: TRBV9; J gene: TRBJ2-3; CDR3 DNA: TGTGCCAGCAGCAATCGACTAGCGGGGGGGAGCACAGATACGCAGTATTTT; CDR3 protein: CASSNRLAGGSTDTQYF
D gene: .; CDR3 length: 11; clone size: few; V gene: TRBV12-3/TRBV12-4; J gene: TRBJ1-1; CDR3 DNA: TGTGCCAGCTCCCCCGGGGGTGAAGCTTTCTTT; CDR3 protein: CASSPGGEAFF
D gene: .; CDR3 length: 15; clone size: .; V gene: TRBV7-3; J gene: TRBJ2-3; CDR3 DNA: TGTGCCAGCAGCAGAACAGGGAGAGGCACAGATACGCAGTATTTT; CDR3 protein: CASSRTGRGTDTQYF
D gene: .; CDR3 length: 15; clone size: .; V gene: TRBV9; J gene: TRBJ1-4; CDR3 DNA: TGTGCCAGCAGCGTAGGGGGGGCGTCTAATGAAAAACTGTTTTTT; CDR3 protein: CASSVGGASNEKLFF
D gene: .; CDR3 length: 11; clone size: once; V gene: TRBV7-9; J gene: TRBJ1-1; CDR3 DNA: TGTGCCGGGAAGCTCGGACCTGAAGCTTTCTTT; CDR3 protein: CAGKLGPEAFF
D gene: TRBD1; CDR3 length: 15; clone size: .; V gene: TRBV4-2; J gene: TRBJ1-6; CDR3 DNA: TGTGCCAGCAGCCAGGACGGGACAGGAGGTTCACCCCTCCACTTT; CDR3 protein: CASSQDGTGGSPLHF
D gene: .; CDR3 length: 18; clone size: .; V gene: TRBV29-1; J gene: TRBJ1-1; CDR3 DNA: TGCAGCGTTGAAGTAACCTCCACCCTGGGTGCGGTGAACACTGAAGCTTTCTTT; CDR3 protein: CSVEVTSTLGAVNTEAFF
D gene: .; CDR3 length: 12; clone size: .; V gene: TRBV15; J gene: TRBJ2-1; CDR3 DNA: TGTGCCACCAGCAGGGATAGTGACCCCCAGTTCTTC; CDR3 protein: CATSRDSDPQFF
D gene: TRBD2; CDR3 length: 15; clone size: .; V gene: TRBV30; J gene: TRBJ2-3; CDR3 DNA: TGTGCCTGGGCGGGGGGGCCTGAGGGCACAGATACGCAGTATTTT; CDR3 protein: CAWAGGPEGTDTQYF
D gene: .; CDR3 length: 15; clone size: .; V gene: TRBV9; J gene: TRBJ1-2; CDR3 DNA: TGTGCCAGCAGCGGTTACAGGGAAACTAACTATGGCTACACCTTC; CDR3 protein: CASSGYRETNYGYTF
D gene: TRBD2; CDR3 length: 16; clone size: .; V gene: TRBV7-8; J gene: TRBJ2-1; CDR3 DNA: TGTGCCAGCACATCAAAGGGACTAGCGGGGGGGGATGAGCAGTTCTTC; CDR3 protein: CASTSKGLAGGDEQFF
D gene: TRBD1; CDR3 length: 15; clone size: .; V gene: TRBV12-3/TRBV12-4; J gene: TRBJ2-7; CDR3 DNA: TGTGCCAGCAGCCAGGGACAGATTAGCTCCTACGAGCAGTACTTC; CDR3 protein: CASSQGQISSYEQYF
D gene: TRBD1; CDR3 length: 14; clone size: .; V gene: TRBV25-1; J gene: TRBJ1-6; CDR3 DNA: TGTGCCAGCAGTGCCACCGGGACAGTGACTCCCCTCCACTTT; CDR3 protein: CASSATGTVTPLHF
D gene: .; CDR3 length: 11; clone size: .; V gene: TRBV29-1; J gene: TRBJ1-2; CDR3 DNA: TGCAGCGTTCGGGGACCCTATGGCTACACCTTC; CDR3 protein: CSVRGPYGYTF
D gene: TRBD1; CDR3 length: 14; clone size: few; V gene: TRBV27; J gene: TRBJ2-1; CDR3 DNA: TGTGCCAGCAGTTTGGACAGGGGCTACAATGAGCAGTTCTTC; CDR3 protein: CASSLDRGYNEQFF
D gene: .; CDR3 length: 19; clone size: .; V gene: TRBV15; J gene: TRBJ1-5; CDR3 DNA: TGTGCCACCAGCAGAGATACTCTGATAGAGGGGTACGCTGGTCAGCCCCAGCATTTT; CDR3 protein: CATSRDTLIEGYAGQPQHF
D gene: TRBD1; CDR3 length: 14; clone size: .; V gene: TRBV5-1; J gene: TRBJ2-3; CDR3 DNA: TGCGCCAGCAGCCTCGACAGGGTGGTGGATACGCAGTATTTT; CDR3 protein: CASSLDRVVDTQYF
D gene: .; CDR3 length: 12; clone size: .; V gene: TRBV7-9; J gene: TRBJ2-1; CDR3 DNA: TGTGCCAGCAGCTTAGGAGCGAATGAGCAGTTCTTC; CDR3 protein: CASSLGANEQFF
D gene: TRBD1; CDR3 length: 21; clone size: .; V gene: TRBV9; J gene: TRBJ2-1; CDR3 DNA: TGTGCCAGCAGCACCCGAACGGGACAGCATCTTAGCAGAAGCTCCTACAATGAGCAGTTCTTC; CDR3 protein: CASSTRTGQHLSRSSYNEQFF
D gene: TRBD1; CDR3 length: 13; clone size: .; V gene: TRBV29-1; J gene: TRBJ2-3; CDR3 DNA: TGCAGCGTTGAGGACAGGGTTACAGATACGCAGTATTTT; CDR3 protein: CSVEDRVTDTQYF
D gene: .; CDR3 length: 15; clone size: .; V gene: TRBV5-1; J gene: TRBJ2-5; CDR3 DNA: TGCGCCAGCAGCTTGGAGGGGGGCAGCCAAGAGACCCAGTACTTC; CDR3 protein: CASSLEGGSQETQYF
D gene: TRBD1; CDR3 length: 17; clone size: once; V gene: TRBV20-1; J gene: TRBJ1-2; CDR3 DNA: TGCAGTGCTAGAGAGAGGACAGGGGGGCCGGAGTTCTATGGCTACACCTTC; CDR3 protein: CSARERTGGPEFYGYTF
D gene: .; CDR3 length: 12; clone size: .; V gene: TRBV30; J gene: TRBJ2-7; CDR3 DNA: TGTGCCCTACGGACAGATACCTACGAGCAGTACTTC; CDR3 protein: CALRTDTYEQYF
D gene: TRBD2; CDR3 length: 12; clone size: once; V gene: TRBV29-1; J gene: TRBJ2-1; CDR3 DNA: TGCAGCGGCGAACTAGCGCGCAATGAGCAGTTCTTC; CDR3 protein: CSGELARNEQFF
D gene: TRBD1; CDR3 length: 14; clone size: .; V gene: TRBV6-6; J gene: TRBJ2-2; CDR3 DNA: TGTGCCAGCCGAGGACAGGGGGGGACCGGGGAGCTGTTTTTT; CDR3 protein: CASRGQGGTGELFF
D gene: TRBD2; CDR3 length: 14; clone size: .; V gene: TRBV12-3/TRBV12-4; J gene: TRBJ2-5; CDR3 DNA: TGTGCCAGCAGTTTAACCGGGACTAGCGAGACCCAGTACTTC; CDR3 protein: CASSLTGTSETQYF